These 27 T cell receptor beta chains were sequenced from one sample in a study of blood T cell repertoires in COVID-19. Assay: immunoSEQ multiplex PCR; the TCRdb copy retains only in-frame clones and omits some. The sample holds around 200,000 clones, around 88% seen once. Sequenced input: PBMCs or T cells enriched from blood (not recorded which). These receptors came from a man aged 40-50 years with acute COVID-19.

CDR3 nucleotide sequence: TGTGCCAGCAGCTCGCGGGTGACAGATACGCAGTATTTT. This encodes CASSSRVTDTQYF. The chain couples TRBV7-3 to TRBJ2-3; D possibly corresponds to TRBD2 (5 bases). The CDR3 spans 13 residues. Germline assignment: CDR1 SGHTA and CDR2 FQGTGA. V lost 4 bases, J lost 3 bases, and 8 bases lay in between.

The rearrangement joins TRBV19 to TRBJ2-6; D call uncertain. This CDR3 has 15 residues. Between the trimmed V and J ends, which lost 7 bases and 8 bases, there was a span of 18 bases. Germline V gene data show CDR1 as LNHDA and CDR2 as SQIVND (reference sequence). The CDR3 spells CASTPSETWTNVLTF. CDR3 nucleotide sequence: TGTGCCAGTACCCCGAGCGAAACCTGGACCAACGTCCTGACTTTC.

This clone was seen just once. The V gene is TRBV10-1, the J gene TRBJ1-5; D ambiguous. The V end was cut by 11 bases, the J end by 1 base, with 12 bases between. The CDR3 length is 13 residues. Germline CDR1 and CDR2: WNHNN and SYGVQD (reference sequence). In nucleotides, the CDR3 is TGCGCCCCCCGGGAGGGAAGCAATCAGCCCCAGCATTTT. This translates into CAPREGSNQPQHF.

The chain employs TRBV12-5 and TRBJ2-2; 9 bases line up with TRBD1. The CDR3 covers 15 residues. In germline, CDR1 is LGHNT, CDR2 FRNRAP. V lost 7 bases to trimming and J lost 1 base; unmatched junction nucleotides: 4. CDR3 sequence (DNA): TGTGCTAGTGCAATGGGACAGGGGAACACCGGGGAGCTGTTTTTT. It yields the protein CASAMGQGNTGELFF.

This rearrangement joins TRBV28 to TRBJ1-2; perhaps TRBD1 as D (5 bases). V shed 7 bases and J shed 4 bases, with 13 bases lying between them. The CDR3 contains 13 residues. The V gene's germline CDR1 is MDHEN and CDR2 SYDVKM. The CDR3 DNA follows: TGTGCCAGCATCCGGGACGGGAGCTATGGCTACACCTTC. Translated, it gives CASIRDGSYGYTF.

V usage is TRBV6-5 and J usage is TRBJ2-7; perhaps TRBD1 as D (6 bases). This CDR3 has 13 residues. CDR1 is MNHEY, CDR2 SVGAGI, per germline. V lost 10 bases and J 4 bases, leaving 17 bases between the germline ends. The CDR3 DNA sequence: TGTGCCACCTCGCTGGGACAAACATACGAGCAGTACTTC. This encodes CATSLGQTYEQYF.

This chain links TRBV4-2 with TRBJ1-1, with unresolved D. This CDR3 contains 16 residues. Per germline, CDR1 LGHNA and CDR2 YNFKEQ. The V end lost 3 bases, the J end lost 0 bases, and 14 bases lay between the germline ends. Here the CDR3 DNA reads TGTGCCAGCAGCCATCCGACGGGTGGAATGAACACTGAAGCTTTCTTT. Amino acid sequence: CASSHPTGGMNTEAFF.

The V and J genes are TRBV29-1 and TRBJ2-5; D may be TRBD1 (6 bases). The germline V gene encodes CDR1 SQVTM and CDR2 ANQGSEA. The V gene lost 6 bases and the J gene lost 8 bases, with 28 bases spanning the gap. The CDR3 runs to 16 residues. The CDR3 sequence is CSVAPRTGHPKYTQYF. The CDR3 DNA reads TGCAGCGTGGCTCCCAGGACGGGACACCCCAAGTACACCCAGTACTTC.

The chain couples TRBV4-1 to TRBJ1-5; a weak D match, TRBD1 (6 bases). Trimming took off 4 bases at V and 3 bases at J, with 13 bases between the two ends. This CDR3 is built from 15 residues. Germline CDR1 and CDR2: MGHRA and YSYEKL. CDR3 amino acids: CASSPNGQNNQPQHF. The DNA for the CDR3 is TGCGCCAGCAGCCCGAACGGACAGAACAATCAGCCCCAGCATTTT.

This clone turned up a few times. The CDR3 sequence: CASREQSSYNEQFF. The CDR3 DNA follows: TGTGCCAGCAGGGAGCAGAGCTCCTACAATGAGCAGTTCTTC. The chain combines TRBV28 with TRBJ2-1, with D hard to call. Germline values: CDR1 MDHEN, CDR2 SYDVKM. Trimming stripped 6 bases from V and 0 bases from J, with 9 bases between. CDR3 length: 14 residues. The whole variable domain, remainder taken from reference TRBV28 and TRBJ2-1, is DVKVTQSSRYLVKRTGEKVFLECVQDMDHENMFWYRQDPGLGLRLIYFSYDVKMKEKGDIPEGYSVSREKKERFSLILESASTNQTSMYLCASREQSSYNEQFFGPGTRLTVL.

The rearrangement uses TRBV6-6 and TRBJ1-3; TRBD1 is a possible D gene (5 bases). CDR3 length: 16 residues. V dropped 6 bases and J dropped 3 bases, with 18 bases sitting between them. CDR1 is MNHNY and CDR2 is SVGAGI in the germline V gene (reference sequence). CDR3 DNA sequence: TGTGCCAGCAGCTCCTCACCTGGGCAGGGTGGAAACACCATATATTTT. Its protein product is CASSSSPGQGGNTIYF.

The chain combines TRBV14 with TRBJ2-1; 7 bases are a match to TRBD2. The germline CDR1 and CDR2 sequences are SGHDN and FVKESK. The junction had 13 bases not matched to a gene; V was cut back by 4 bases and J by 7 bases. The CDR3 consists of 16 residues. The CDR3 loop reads CASSLSGGGTLNEQFF. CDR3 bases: TGTGCCAGCAGCCTCAGCGGCGGGGGAACGCTGAATGAGCAGTTCTTC.

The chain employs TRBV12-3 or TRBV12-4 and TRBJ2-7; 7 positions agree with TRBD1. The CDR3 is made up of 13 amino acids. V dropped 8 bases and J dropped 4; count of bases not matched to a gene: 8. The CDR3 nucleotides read TGTGCCAGCGCCCTGACAGGGAGTTACGAGCAGTACTTC. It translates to CASALTGSYEQYF.

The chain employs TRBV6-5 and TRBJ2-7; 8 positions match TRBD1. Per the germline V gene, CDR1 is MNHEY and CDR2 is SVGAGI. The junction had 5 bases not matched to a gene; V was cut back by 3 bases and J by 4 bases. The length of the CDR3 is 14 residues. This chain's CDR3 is CASSYNRGWYEQYF. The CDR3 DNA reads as TGTGCCAGCAGTTATAACAGGGGGTGGTACGAGCAGTACTTC.

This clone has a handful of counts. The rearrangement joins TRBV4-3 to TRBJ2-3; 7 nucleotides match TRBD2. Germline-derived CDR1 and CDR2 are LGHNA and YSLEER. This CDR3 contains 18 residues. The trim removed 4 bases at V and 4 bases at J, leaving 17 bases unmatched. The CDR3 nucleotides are TGCGCCAGCAGCCGGACCCGCCCTGGGGGGGTGGGGGCAGATACGCAGTATTTT. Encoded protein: CASSRTRPGGVGADTQYF.

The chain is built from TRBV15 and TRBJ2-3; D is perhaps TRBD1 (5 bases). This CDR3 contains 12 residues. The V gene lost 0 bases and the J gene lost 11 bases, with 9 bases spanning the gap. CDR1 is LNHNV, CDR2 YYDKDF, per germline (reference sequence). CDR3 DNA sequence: TGTGCCACCAGCAGAGATTGGACAAGGCAGTATTTT. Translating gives CATSRDWTRQYF.

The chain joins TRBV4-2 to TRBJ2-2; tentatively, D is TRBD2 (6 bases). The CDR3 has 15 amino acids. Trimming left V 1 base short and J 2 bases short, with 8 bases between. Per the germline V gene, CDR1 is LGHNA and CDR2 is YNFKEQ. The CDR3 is CASSQGTTNTGELFF. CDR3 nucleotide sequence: TGTGCCAGCAGCCAAGGGACTACCAACACCGGGGAGCTGTTTTTT.

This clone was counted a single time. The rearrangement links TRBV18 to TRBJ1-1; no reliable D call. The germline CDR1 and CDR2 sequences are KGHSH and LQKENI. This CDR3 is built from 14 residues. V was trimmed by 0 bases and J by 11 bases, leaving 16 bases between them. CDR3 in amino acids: CASSPPGMAGVAFF. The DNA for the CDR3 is TGTGCCAGCTCACCACCCGGAATGGCGGGAGTGGCTTTCTTT. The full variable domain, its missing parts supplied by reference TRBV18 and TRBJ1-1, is NAGVMQNPRHLVRRRGQEARLRCSPMKGHSHVYWYRQLPEEGLKFMVYLQKENIIDESGMPKERFSAEFPKEGPSILRIQQVVRGDSAAYFCASSPPGMAGVAFFGQGTRLTVV.

CDR3 in DNA: TGTGCCACCCACAGAGGGGGCGCCGGGGAGCTGTTTTTT. Protein sequence: CATHRGGAGELFF. The chain couples TRBV6-5 to TRBJ2-2; 7 bases are a match to TRBD1. Per the germline V gene, CDR1 is MNHEY and CDR2 is SVGAGI. With V trimmed by 10 bases and J by 6 bases, 8 bases remained unmatched. This CDR3 spans 13 amino acids.

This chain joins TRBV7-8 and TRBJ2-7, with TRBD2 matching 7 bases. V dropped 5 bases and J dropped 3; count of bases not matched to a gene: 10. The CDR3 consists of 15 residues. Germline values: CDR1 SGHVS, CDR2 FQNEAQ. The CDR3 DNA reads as TGTGCCAGCAGCCCCGTGGCGGGAGTAGACTACGAGCAGTACTTC. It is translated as CASSPVAGVDYEQYF.

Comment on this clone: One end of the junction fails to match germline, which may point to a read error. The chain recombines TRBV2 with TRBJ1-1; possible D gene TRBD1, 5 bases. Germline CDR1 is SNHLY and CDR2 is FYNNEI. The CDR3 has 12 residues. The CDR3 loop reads CASSDMGTGAFF. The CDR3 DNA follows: TGTGCCAGCAGTGATATGGGGACTGGAGCTTTCTTT.

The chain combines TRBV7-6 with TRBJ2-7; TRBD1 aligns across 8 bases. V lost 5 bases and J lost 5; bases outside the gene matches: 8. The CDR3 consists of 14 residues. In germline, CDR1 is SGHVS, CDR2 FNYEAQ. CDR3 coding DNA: TGTGCCAGCAGCCACGGACAGGGTTGGGACGAGCAGTACTTC. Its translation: CASSHGQGWDEQYF.

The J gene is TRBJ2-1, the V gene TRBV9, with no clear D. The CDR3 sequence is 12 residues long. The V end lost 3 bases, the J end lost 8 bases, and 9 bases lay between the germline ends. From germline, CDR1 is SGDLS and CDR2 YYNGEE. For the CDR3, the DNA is TGTGCCAGCAGCGGACTCTTCCATGAGCAGTTCTTC. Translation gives CASSGLFHEQFF. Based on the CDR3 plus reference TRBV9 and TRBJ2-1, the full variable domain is DSGVTQTPKHLITATGQRVTLRCSPRSGDLSVYWYQQSLDQGLQFLIQYYNGEERAKGNILERFSAQQFPDLHSELNLSSLELGDSALYFCASSGLFHEQFFGPGTRLTVL.

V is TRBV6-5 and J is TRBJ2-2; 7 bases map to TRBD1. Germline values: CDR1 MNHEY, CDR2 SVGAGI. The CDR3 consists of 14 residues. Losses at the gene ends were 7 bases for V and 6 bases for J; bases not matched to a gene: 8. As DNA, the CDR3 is TGTGCCAGCACCTACAGGGGTGGCCCCGGGGAGCTGTTTTTT. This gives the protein CASTYRGGPGELFF.

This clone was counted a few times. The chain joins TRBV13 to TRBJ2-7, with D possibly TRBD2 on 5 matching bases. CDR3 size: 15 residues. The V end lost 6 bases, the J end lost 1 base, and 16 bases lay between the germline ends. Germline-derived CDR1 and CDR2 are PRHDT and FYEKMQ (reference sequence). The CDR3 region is CASSQGGGLSYEQYF. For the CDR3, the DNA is TGTGCCAGCAGTCAAGGAGGAGGACTGTCCTACGAGCAGTACTTC.

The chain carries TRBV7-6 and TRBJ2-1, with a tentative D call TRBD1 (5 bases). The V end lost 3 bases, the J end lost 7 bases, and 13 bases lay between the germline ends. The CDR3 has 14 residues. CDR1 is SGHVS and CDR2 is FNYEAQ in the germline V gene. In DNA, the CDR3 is TGTGCCAGCAGCTTGCAGGGTGGCTCGAATGAGCAGTTCTTC. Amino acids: CASSLQGGSNEQFF.

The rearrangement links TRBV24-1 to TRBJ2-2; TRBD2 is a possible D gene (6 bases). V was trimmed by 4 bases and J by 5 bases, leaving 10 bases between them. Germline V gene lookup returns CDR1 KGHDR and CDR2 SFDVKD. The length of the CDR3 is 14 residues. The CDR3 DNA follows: TGTGCCACCAGTGACCGAGGACTAACCGGGGAGCTGTTTTTT. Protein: CATSDRGLTGELFF.